The clone carrying this TCR beta chain was counted ten times or more. The target antigen is unknown. This sample was taken from a study of blood T cells in healthy people across ages. For the second PCR, which ran for about 6 to 11 cycles, a sample-barcoded 5' primer and a J-beta primer mix were used. TCRdb recomputed calls from the 5' RACE reads with MiXCR, one row per CDR3 protein. Of about 620,000 distinct CDR3 sequences in the sample, approximately 21% were seen once. Study results and limitations: The study found more naive CD4+ cells and higher diversity in long-lived than aged donors. Older individuals had lower TCR beta diversity per million T cells (the decline was roughly linear). Not knowing donor CMV status may have confounded expanded clonotype changes.

The total RNA that was extracted per sample amounted to at least 5 micrograms. This CDR3 region has 13 residues. Between the trimmed V and J ends, which lost 3 bases and 4 bases, there was a span of 9 bases. The chain joins TRBV12-3 or TRBV12-4 to TRBJ2-5, with D possibly being TRBD2 (7 bases). This TCR was sampled from a man between 65 and 85 years old in good health. Sequenced input: blood. For the CDR3, the DNA is TGTGCCAGCAGTTTCGGGGGGCCAGAGACCCAGTACTTC. Translation gives CASSFGGPETQYF.